This T cell receptor (beta chain) emerged from a study of human T cells and chemical hapten exposure. Overall study results and limits: Controls had significantly fewer large CDR3 similarity clusters than were formed by expanded TCRs.

This clonotype appeared many times. Its antigen is unknown. Time point in this sample: patch test 2, 6 weeks after DPC sensitization. This sample's treatment: therapeutic diphenylcyclopropenone sensitization with weekly scalp DPC. With 8 bases removed from V and 0 bases from J, the gap between germline ends came to 10 bases. The V gene's germline CDR1 is SGHNT and CDR2 YENEEA. The CDR3 runs to 13 residues. TCRdb reprocessed the RACE reads with MiXCR, giving one entry per CDR3 protein. The sample comprises approximately 87,000 distinct CDR3 sequences, approximately 10% of which are singletons, and about 3% rests with the top ten.

The specimen was whole blood, collected in connection with sensitization to the hapten diphenylcyclopropenone (DPC). The V call is TRBV11-3, the J call TRBJ1-1, with unresolved D. The TCR comes from a woman aged 40 to 50 with alopecia areata. Some clones in this sample may be carry-over from other donors' samples. CDR3 in DNA: TGTGCCAGCTCCCCCGGGGTGAACACTGAAGCTTTCTTT. This translates into CASSPGVNTEAFF.